The clone carrying this T cell receptor (beta chain) was picked up many times. What it binds is unknown. One entry per CDR3 protein results from TCRdb running MiXCR on the RT-PCR reads. The table shows fewer than 650,000 distinct CDR3 sequences, with under 15% occurring only once. Trimming left V 4 bases short and J 4 bases short, with 8 bases between. The CDR3 sequence is 12 residues long. Germline V gene lookup returns CDR1 SGHRS and CDR2 YFSETQ. This sample was included in a study of response to subunit inactivated influenza vaccine. Study conclusions and caveats: Every seasonal influenza vaccination brings in few new T cells, the authors suggested.

The source of this sequence is a man aged 50 or older who received an inactivated influenza vaccine. The chain recombines TRBV5-1 with TRBJ2-5; D is possibly TRBD2 (6 bases). The starting material was PBMCs from blood, obtained 40 to 50 days after vaccination. CDR3 nucleotides: TGCGCCAGCAGCCGGGGAGGAGAGACCCAGTACTTC. It translates to CASSRGGETQYF.